This record covers a single T cell receptor beta chain. The donors gave bone marrow, and they were healthy. With 60 Vbeta and 13 Jbeta primers, the PCR was carried out. The data were produced by immunoSEQ multiplex PCR, yet TCRdb's version contains in-frame clones alone and is incomplete. The profile shows 150,000 to 200,000 clones, about 80% of them singletons. The V end was cut by 5 bases, the J end by 3 bases, with 13 bases between. The V gene's germline CDR1 is GTSNPN and CDR2 SVGIG (reference sequence). The CDR3 loop spans 14 amino acids. This sample stems from a study of cytomegalovirus exposure and HLA in healthy donors.

The chain uses TRBV30 and TRBJ2-2, with D perhaps TRBD1 (6 bases). The sequenced sample consisted of PBMCs. This sequence originates from a woman aged 18-35 years in good health and CMV-seropositive. DNA of the CDR3: TGTGCCTGGGAATCAGGGGTACACACCGGGGAGCTGTTTTTT. Protein sequence: CAWESGVHTGELFF.